The 27 T cell receptor beta chains in this list originate from one sample, sequenced in a study of blood T cell repertoires in COVID-19. Libraries were prepared by immunoSEQ multiplex PCR; TCRdb keeps only in-frame clonotypes and omits some of them. The sample consists of about 190,000 clones, 75% to 90% of them appearing once. Specimen: peripheral blood. These receptor sequences come from a man in his 60s with acute or convalescent COVID-19.

The chain joins TRBV3-1 (or the pseudogene TRBV3-2) to TRBJ1-3; D unresolved. Germline V CDR1 and CDR2: LGHDT, YNNKEL (reference sequence). The length of the CDR3 is 11 residues. V was shortened by 8 bases and J by 7 bases, with 9 bases between the two germline ends. The CDR3 spells CASGEVNTIYF. CDR3 sequence (DNA): TGTGCCAGCGGAGAGGTTAACACCATATATTTT.

This rearrangement joins TRBV5-8 to TRBJ1-1; possibly TRBD1 for D (5 bases). The germline CDR1 and CDR2 sequences are SGHTS and YDEGEE. V lost 5 bases, J lost 2 bases, and 16 bases lay in between. This CDR3 comprises 15 residues. CDR3 nucleotide sequence: TGTGCCAGCAGAGAGGAAACAGGAGCTAACACTGAAGCTTTCTTT. This codes for CASREETGANTEAFF.

This clone was observed a single time. The chain uses TRBV7-9 and TRBJ2-1, with D uncertain. V was cut by 1 base and J by 0 bases, with 7 bases left in between. The CDR3 contains 15 residues. Germline loops: CDR1 SEHNR, CDR2 FQNEAQ (reference sequence). The CDR3 sequence is CASSLGAASYNEQFF. The CDR3 DNA reads TGTGCCAGCAGCTTAGGGGCAGCCTCCTACAATGAGCAGTTCTTC. Drawing the rest from reference TRBV7-9 and TRBJ2-1, the complete variable domain is DTGVSQNPRHKITKRGQNVTFRCDPISEHNRLYWYRQTLGQGPEFLTYFQNEAQLEKSRLLSDRFSAERPKGSFSTLEIQRTEQGDSAMYLCASSLGAASYNEQFFGPGTRLTVL.

J is TRBJ2-7 and V is TRBV5-6; D perhaps matches TRBD2 (6 bases). CDR1 and CDR2 (germline): SGHDT, YYEEEE. The CDR3 consists of 13 residues. The V and J ends lost 4 bases and 3 bases respectively, with 11 bases between them. The chain's CDR3 is CASSAGRIYEQYF. The CDR3, as DNA: TGTGCCAGCAGCGCGGGACGGATCTACGAGCAGTACTTC. Looking up the rest from reference TRBV5-6 and TRBJ2-7 gives the full variable domain: DAGVTQSPTHLIKTRGQQVTLRCSPKSGHDTVSWYQQALGQGPQFIFQYYEEEERQRGNFPDRFSGHQFPNYSSELNVNALLLGDSALYLCASSAGRIYEQYFGPGTRLTVT.

The rearrangement links TRBV5-4 to TRBJ2-5, with unresolved D. The CDR3 has 14 amino acids. V lost 6 bases to trimming and J lost 0 bases, with 12 bases between them. Germline V CDR1 and CDR2: SGHNT, YYREEE (reference sequence). The DNA for the CDR3 is TGTGCCAGCACCGTTTCAGGTGACCAAGAGACCCAGTACTTC. Translating gives CASTVSGDQETQYF.

J is TRBJ2-5 and V is TRBV9, with 9 bases that match TRBD2. The CDR3 sequence is 17 residues long. V lost 3 bases and J lost 4; bases outside the gene matches: 13. Germline loops: CDR1 SGDLS, CDR2 YYNGEE. As DNA, the CDR3 is TGTGCCAGCAGCGCCGATTCCGCGGGGGGGCCACGAGAGACCCAGTACTTC. Translating it yields CASSADSAGGPRETQYF. Using reference TRBV9 and TRBJ2-5 for the parts outside the CDR3, the full variable domain is DSGVTQTPKHLITATGQRVTLRCSPRSGDLSVYWYQQSLDQGLQFLIQYYNGEERAKGNILERFSAQQFPDLHSELNLSSLELGDSALYFCASSADSAGGPRETQYFGPGTRLLVL.

Ten or more counts support this clone. This rearrangement joins TRBV6-5 to TRBJ2-7; D perhaps matches TRBD2 (6 bases). Trimming left V 10 bases short and J 2 bases short, with 18 bases between. Germline lookup yields CDR1 MNHEY and CDR2 SVGAGI. The CDR3 loop spans 14 amino acids. As DNA, the CDR3 is TGTGCCACTCGGGACTCGACAACGGCCTACGAGCAGTACTTC. It is translated as CATRDSTTAYEQYF.

The rearrangement links TRBV19 to TRBJ2-3; a weak D match, TRBD2 (6 bases). Germline loops: CDR1 LNHDA, CDR2 SQIVND (reference sequence). The CDR3 is 16 amino acids. V lost 5 bases and J 0 bases, leaving 15 bases between the germline ends. CDR3 nucleotide sequence: TGTGCCAGTAGTTGGGGTGGCGGGGCTAGCACAGATACGCAGTATTTT. The encoded protein is CASSWGGGASTDTQYF.

A single count supports this clone. The chain combines TRBV9 with TRBJ2-3; 14 bases fit TRBD2. After removal of 4 bases from V and 6 bases from J, the junction contained 4 bases not matched to a gene. The CDR3 spans 15 residues. In germline, CDR1 is SGDLS, CDR2 YYNGEE. CDR3 coding DNA: TGTGCCAGCAGCCCTTGGACTAGCGGGGGGGATACGCAGTATTTT. Its protein is CASSPWTSGGDTQYF.

The DNA of the CDR3 is TGTGCCAGCTCACCACGGGCTATAGCGAACACCGGGGAGCTGTTTTTT. Its translation: CASSPRAIANTGELFF. V and J are TRBV18 and TRBJ2-2; D is uncertain. The length of the CDR3 is 16 residues. Germline CDR1 is KGHSH and CDR2 is LQKENI. V was trimmed by 1 base and J by 0 bases, leaving 9 bases between them. Full variable domain (missing parts from reference TRBV18 and TRBJ2-2): NAGVMQNPRHLVRRRGQEARLRCSPMKGHSHVYWYRQLPEEGLKFMVYLQKENIIDESGMPKERFSAEFPKEGPSILRIQQVVRGDSAAYFCASSPRAIANTGELFFGEGSRLTVL.

The CDR3 DNA reads TGTGCCAGCAGCGTCCTCCCTTACGAGCAGTACTTC. Its translation is CASSVLPYEQYF. This chain uses TRBV9 with TRBJ2-7; D is undetermined. The CDR3 is 12 amino acids. Germline V gene sequence: CDR1 SGDLS, CDR2 YYNGEE. V lost 2 bases and J lost 4, with 7 bases in between.

This chain uses TRBV6-5 with TRBJ2-3; D not certain. Per the germline V gene, CDR1 is MNHEY and CDR2 is SVGAGI. Trimming cost V 6 bases and J 9 bases, with 19 bases left between them. The CDR3 extends over 14 amino acids. The CDR3 protein is CASRDNLYPWTQYF. The CDR3 DNA is TGTGCCAGCAGAGACAATCTCTACCCATGGACGCAGTATTTT.

The gene calls are TRBV28 and TRBJ2-3; 9 positions agree with TRBD2. Germline V gene data show CDR1 as MDHEN and CDR2 as SYDVKM. The ends lost 6 bases at V and 1 base at J; junction bases unmatched: 8. This CDR3 comprises 16 residues. The CDR3 spells CASSRPQRGGTDTQYF. The DNA of the CDR3 is TGTGCCAGCAGCCGACCACAGCGGGGGGGCACAGATACGCAGTATTTT.

This chain joins TRBV6-5 and TRBJ2-5, with D maybe TRBD2 (6 bases). The CDR3 has 15 amino acids. The germline V gene encodes CDR1 MNHEY and CDR2 SVGAGI. Trimming left V 2 bases short and J 4 bases short, with 14 bases between. In DNA form, the CDR3 reads TGTGCCAGCAGTTACAGGGGAGGACGGGGAGAGACCCAGTACTTC. Translated: CASSYRGGRGETQYF.

This clone was seen a few times. The rearrangement links TRBV6-5 to TRBJ1-1; D is unresolved. Trimming shortened V by 0 bases and J by 6 bases, and 11 bases separated the two germline ends. CDR1 and CDR2 (germline): MNHEY, SVGAGI. This CDR3 comprises 14 residues. The CDR3 loop reads CASSYSSPGAEAFF. In DNA form, the CDR3 reads TGTGCCAGCAGTTACTCGTCTCCGGGTGCTGAAGCTTTCTTT.

The rearrangement links TRBV5-1 to TRBJ2-5; tentatively, D is TRBD1 (6 bases). This CDR3 is built from 15 residues. Trimming pared 3 bases from V and 4 bases from J, leaving 16 bases between. Germline loops: CDR1 SGHRS, CDR2 YFSETQ. CDR3 DNA: TGCGCCAGCAGCTGGGGGATACAGGGCGCAGAGACCCAGTACTTC. Translating gives CASSWGIQGAETQYF.

The chain employs TRBV11-2 and TRBJ2-7, with D maybe TRBD1 (6 bases). CDR3 length: 16 residues. CDR1 is SGHAT, CDR2 FQNNGV, per germline. Between the trimmed V and J ends, which lost 5 bases and 2 bases, there was a span of 19 bases. The CDR3 region is CASSITDGQFTYEQYF. The CDR3 region has the DNA TGTGCCAGCAGCATCACGGACGGACAGTTCACCTACGAGCAGTACTTC.

This clone was seen a few times. The germline gene is not matched at one end of the junction; a read error may be the cause. The chain recombines TRBV27 with TRBJ2-2, with D unresolved. Germline V CDR1 and CDR2: MNHEY, SMNVEV (reference sequence). The CDR3 has 13 amino acids. The CDR3 loop is CASKPRRAGELFF. The CDR3 DNA sequence: TGTGCTAGCAAACCCCGCCGGGCCGGGGAGCTGTTTTTT.

CDR3 loop: CSPGFPAGGGVGDTQYF. CDR3 sequence (DNA): TGTTCCCCGGGGTTCCCAGCAGGGGGCGGCGTCGGGGATACGCAGTATTTT. V usage is TRBV15 and J usage is TRBJ2-3; 8 nucleotides agree with TRBD1. The CDR3 sequence is 17 residues long. Germline V gene lookup returns CDR1 LNHNV and CDR2 YYDKDF (reference sequence).

A single count supports this clone. This chain connects TRBV6-6 to TRBJ2-1; the match to TRBD1 covers 9 bases. This CDR3 is built from 16 residues. J lost 5 bases, V lost 5 bases, and 10 bases had no gene match. Germline loops: CDR1 MNHNY, CDR2 SVGAGI (reference sequence). As DNA, the CDR3 is TGTGCCAGCAGTACGGGACAGGGCCCCATTGACAATGAGCAGTTCTTC. Translating gives CASSTGQGPIDNEQFF.

J is TRBJ2-2 and V is TRBV6-5; possible D gene TRBD1, 6 bases. The V gene's germline CDR1 is MNHEY and CDR2 SVGAGI. V gave up 7 bases and J gave up 6 bases, with 18 bases separating them. The CDR3 covers 15 residues. This CDR3 is CASNRNRDNSGELFF. The CDR3 DNA follows: TGTGCCAGCAACCGAAACAGGGACAATTCCGGGGAGCTGTTTTTT.

The V call is TRBV5-1, the J call TRBJ2-1; D is unclear. V lost 0 bases and J 7 bases, leaving 11 bases between the germline ends. This CDR3 has 14 amino acids. CDR1 SGHRS and CDR2 YFSETQ come from the germline V gene. The CDR3 DNA is TGCGCCAGCAGCTTGGATCCAGGAAAGAATGAGCAGTTCTTC. This codes for CASSLDPGKNEQFF.

The chain links TRBV7-9 to TRBJ1-5; TRBD1 matches at 10 bases. Germline CDR1 is SEHNR and CDR2 is FQNEAQ (reference sequence). This CDR3 contains 16 residues. Trimming at V came to 1 base and at J to 4 bases, leaving 4 bases not matched to a gene. CDR3 bases: TGTGCCAGCAGCTTAGGGGACAGGGGTCGGAATCAGCCCCAGCATTTT. This encodes CASSLGDRGRNQPQHF.

The V and J genes are TRBV4-1 and TRBJ1-1; 7 bases line up with TRBD1. J lost 4 bases, V lost 4 bases, and 12 bases had no gene match. Germline CDR1 is MGHRA and CDR2 is YSYEKL. The CDR3 runs to 16 residues. The CDR3 reads CASSPRVGGVGTEAFF. In nucleotides, the CDR3 is TGCGCCAGCAGCCCGAGGGTAGGGGGCGTTGGCACTGAAGCTTTCTTT.

The gene calls are TRBV4-1 and TRBJ2-3; 10 bases are a match to TRBD2. This CDR3 is built from 19 residues. V lost 0 bases, J lost 2 bases, and 11 bases stayed unmatched. CDR1 is MGHRA, CDR2 YSYEKL, per germline. CDR3 sequence (DNA): TGCGCCAGCAGCCAAGATGTCGGGCTAGCGGGGGCCGCCACAGATACGCAGTATTTT. As protein: CASSQDVGLAGAATDTQYF.

The V and J genes are TRBV6-5 and TRBJ2-1; tentatively, D is TRBD1 (6 bases). The germline V gene has CDR1 MNHEY and CDR2 SVGAGI. Trimming left V 6 bases short and J 2 bases short, with 14 bases between. CDR3 length equals 15 residues. Here the CDR3 reads CASRVRGDTYNEQFF. DNA for the CDR3: TGTGCCAGCAGAGTCAGGGGTGACACCTACAATGAGCAGTTCTTC.

V and J are TRBV7-9 and TRBJ1-6; D is unclear. The germline V gene has CDR1 SEHNR and CDR2 FQNEAQ (reference sequence). Deletions cut 4 bases from V and 0 bases from J, with 4 bases between. CDR3 length: 14 residues. CDR3 sequence: CASSSSSYNSPLHF. DNA for the CDR3: TGTGCCAGCAGCTCGAGCTCCTATAATTCACCCCTCCACTTT.